The present entry profiles one TCR beta chain with its context. Sequence at one end of the junction differs from germline and may be a read error. Germline V gene lookup returns CDR1 MNHEY and CDR2 SVGAGI. CDR3 length equals 13 residues. The sample belongs to a study of blood T cell repertoires in COVID-19. Study-level background: There were acute and convalescent COVID-19 samples, and they came from the United States, Italy and Spain. The analysed material was cDNA or gDNA that came from T cells, B-cell-depleted T cells, or PBMCs.

Authors' analysis steps: Reference gene primer amplification gave nucleated cell count estimates. The protocol was immunoSEQ multiplex PCR, while the TCRdb copy is restricted to in-frame clones and leaves out a portion. The DNA was the basis for D and trimming; V, J and clone size are from that table. The table has under 65,000 clones, roughly 80% seen once. The chain is built from TRBV6-5 and TRBJ2-7; tentative D call: TRBD2 (5 bases). Source material: peripheral blood. The origin of this receptor is a woman between 55 and 75 years old with acute or convalescent COVID-19. The CDR3, as DNA: TGTGCCAGCAGTGACTCCCGGGGAGACGAGCAGTACTTC. It yields the protein CASSDSRGDEQYF.